This is a list of T cell receptor beta chains from one sample in a study of blood T cell repertoires in COVID-19. The repertoire was sequenced with immunoSEQ multiplex PCR; TCRdb's copy has only in-frame clones and lacks some. The sample yields about 440,000 clones, around 91% seen once. Specimen: PBMCs or T cells enriched from blood (not recorded which). These TCRs come from a man aged 18 to 35 who had recovered from COVID-19. Each CDR3 is given with its conserved first and last residue. The D gene is left open where the match is weak. The listing skips clone size in some rows; elsewhere it reads once, few, many or a size class.

D gene	CDR3 length	V gene	J gene	clone size	CDR3 DNA	CDR3 protein
-	15	TRBV9	TRBJ1-1	-	TGTGCCAGCAGCCTAGGGGGGCAGGGAGGGACTGAAGCTTTCTTT	CASSLGGQGGTEAFF
-	14	TRBV6-5	TRBJ1-5	-	TGTGCCAGCCGCGGGTGGGAGGGCAATCAGCCCCAGCATTTT	CASRGWEGNQPQHF
-	14	TRBV9	TRBJ1-6	-	TGTGCCAGCAGCGTCAGACGGGTTAATTCACCCCTCCACTTT	CASSVRRVNSPLHF
-	13	TRBV27	TRBJ2-7	few	TGTGCCAGCAGTTTAACCAGATCCTACGAGCAGTACTTC	CASSLTRSYEQYF
TRBD2	15	TRBV2	TRBJ2-1	-	TGTGCCAGCATGGAGAGGGTAGCGGGAGGTAATGAGCAGTTCTTC	CASMERVAGGNEQFF
TRBD2	15	TRBV9	TRBJ2-1	-	TGTGCCAGCAGCGTAGCGGGACTATCATACAATGAGCAGTTCTTC	CASSVAGLSYNEQFF
-	15	TRBV28	TRBJ1-2	few	TGTGCCAGCAGTAGCCAGGGCAGTGGGGACTATGGCTACACCTTC	CASSSQGSGDYGYTF
-	14	TRBV9	TRBJ1-6	-	TGTGCCAGCAGCGTACACGCAAGAGGTTCACCCCTCCACTTT	CASSVHARGSPLHF
-	17	TRBV11-2	TRBJ2-2	-	TGTGCCAGCAGCTTAGATAGTAGCGGCATTAACACCGGGGAGCTGTTTTTT	CASSLDSSGINTGELFF
TRBD2	14	TRBV6-5	TRBJ2-1	-	TGTGCCAGCACGGGTAGCGGGGGTGTCAGAGAGCAGTTCTTC	CASTGSGGVREQFF
-	13	TRBV11-2	TRBJ1-1	-	TGTGCCAGCAGCACGAAGCTGAACACTGAAGCTTTCTTT	CASSTKLNTEAFF
-	13	TRBV2	TRBJ1-4	-	TGTGCCAGCAACGGGATGTTACGGGAAAAACTGTTTTTT	CASNGMLREKLFF
TRBD1	16	TRBV7-9	TRBJ1-2	-	TGTGCCAGCAGCCCCTCCCGGGACAGGGGGCTTTATGGCTACACCTTC	CASSPSRDRGLYGYTF
-	15	TRBV5-8	TRBJ1-3	few	TGTGCCAGCAGCTTCGACAGTACCCCTGGAAACACCATATATTTT	CASSFDSTPGNTIYF